These 8 T cell receptor beta chains originate from one sample sequenced in a study of T cell responses to AZD1222 COVID-19 vaccine. TCRdb's copy holds only in-frame clones and misses some; the assay was immunoSEQ multiplex PCR. The sample has over 45,000 clones, roughly 90% seen once. The sample was peripheral blood, taken 28 days after the second AZD1222 dose. These receptors were taken from an adult who received the AZD1222 COVID-19 vaccine.

The chain is built from TRBV5-6 and TRBJ1-1, with D tentatively TRBD1 (6 bases). Trimming took off 0 bases at V and 0 bases at J, with 15 bases between the two ends. The germline V gene has CDR1 SGHDT and CDR2 YYEEEE. CDR3 size: 17 residues. CDR3 sequence (DNA): TGTGCCAGCAGCTTGGAGTCAGGGGTTTCGGTGAACACTGAAGCTTTCTTT. Translation gives CASSLESGVSVNTEAFF.

The CDR3 nucleotides read TGTGCCACCAGCGGGCGACTCGCCTGGGAGCAGTTCTTC. It translates to CATSGRLAWEQFF. The V gene is TRBV15, the J gene TRBJ2-1; D is ambiguous. CDR1 is LNHNV, CDR2 YYDKDF, per germline (reference sequence). The ends were cut back, 5 bases at V and 10 bases at J, with 15 bases in the middle. The CDR3 consists of 13 residues.

J is TRBJ1-2 and V is TRBV19; TRBD1 matches at 10 bases. Trimming cost V 2 bases and J 1 base; bases outside gene matches: 10. Germline CDR1 and CDR2: LNHDA and SQIVND (reference sequence). This CDR3 contains 18 residues. Here the CDR3 DNA reads TGTGCCAGTAGTATATGGGTGGACAGGGGGATCGTTAACTATGGCTACACCTTC. Translated, it gives CASSIWVDRGIVNYGYTF.

The genes are TRBV5-1 and TRBJ2-1, with TRBD2 as a possible D gene (5 bases). Germline-derived CDR1 and CDR2 are SGHRS and YFSETQ. Trimming took off 4 bases at V and 2 bases at J, with 16 bases between the two ends. This CDR3 has 16 amino acids. Written as DNA, the CDR3 is TGCGCCAGCAGCCTCTCCGCCAGAGGGCCCTACAATGAGCAGTTCTTC. Translation gives CASSLSARGPYNEQFF.

The chain employs TRBV28 and TRBJ1-2; 8 bases fit TRBD1. This CDR3 has 13 amino acids. The germline CDR1 and CDR2 sequences are MDHEN and SYDVKM. J gave up 7 bases and V 4 bases, and 5 bases lay outside the gene matches. The DNA of the CDR3 is TGTGCCAGCAGTTCCAGGGGGCGCAGTGGCTACACCTTC. Protein: CASSSRGRSGYTF.

The rearrangement uses TRBV27 and TRBJ2-7; perhaps TRBD1 as D (5 bases). Per the germline V gene, CDR1 is MNHEY and CDR2 is SMNVEV (reference sequence). Trimming took off 6 bases at V and 2 bases at J, with 14 bases between the two ends. The CDR3 runs to 14 residues. The CDR3 coding sequence is TGTGCCAGCAGGCCCCGACAGTACCCCTACGAGCAGTACTTC. Translated, it gives CASRPRQYPYEQYF.

This chain joins TRBV19 and TRBJ1-6, with TRBD1 as a possible D gene (5 bases). The germline V gene encodes CDR1 LNHDA and CDR2 SQIVND (reference sequence). The CDR3 is made up of 17 amino acids. V was clipped by 3 bases and J by 5 bases, with 17 bases between them. CDR3 sequence reads: CASSIRLGKGNNSPLHF. As DNA, the CDR3 is TGTGCCAGTAGTATTAGGCTCGGAAAGGGGAATAATTCACCCCTCCACTTT.

The V gene is TRBV19, the J gene TRBJ1-5; the match to TRBD1 covers 11 bases. This CDR3 comprises 18 residues. The V gene's germline CDR1 is LNHDA and CDR2 SQIVND (reference sequence). The J segment lost 1 base and the V segment lost 3 bases, leaving 8 bases of the junction unmatched. The CDR3 sequence is CASSMRTGGIESNQPQHF. The CDR3 DNA reads as TGTGCCAGTAGTATGAGGACAGGGGGCATCGAGAGCAATCAGCCCCAGCATTTT.